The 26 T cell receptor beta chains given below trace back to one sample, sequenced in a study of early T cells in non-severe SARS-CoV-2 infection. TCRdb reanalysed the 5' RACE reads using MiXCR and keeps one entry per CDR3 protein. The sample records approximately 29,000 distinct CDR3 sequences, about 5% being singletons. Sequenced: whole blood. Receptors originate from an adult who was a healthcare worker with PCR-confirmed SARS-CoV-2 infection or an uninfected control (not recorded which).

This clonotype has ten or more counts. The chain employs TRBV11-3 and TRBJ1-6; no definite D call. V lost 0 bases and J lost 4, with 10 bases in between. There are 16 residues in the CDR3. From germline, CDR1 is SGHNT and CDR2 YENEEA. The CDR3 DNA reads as TGTGCCAGCAGCTTAGATAGGACGGCTTATAATTCACCCCTCCACTTT. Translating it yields CASSLDRTAYNSPLHF.

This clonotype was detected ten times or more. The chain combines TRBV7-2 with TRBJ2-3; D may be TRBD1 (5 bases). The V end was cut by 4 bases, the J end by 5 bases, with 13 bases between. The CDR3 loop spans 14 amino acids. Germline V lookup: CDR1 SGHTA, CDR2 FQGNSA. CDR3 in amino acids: CASSSGWLRDTQYF. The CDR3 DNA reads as TGTGCCAGCAGCTCAGGGTGGCTAAGAGATACGCAGTATTTT.

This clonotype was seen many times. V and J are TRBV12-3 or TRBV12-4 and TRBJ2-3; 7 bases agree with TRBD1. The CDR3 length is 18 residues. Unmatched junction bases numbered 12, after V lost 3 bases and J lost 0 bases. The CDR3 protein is CASSFSGGGSKSTDTQYF. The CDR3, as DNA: TGTGCCAGCAGTTTTTCAGGGGGTGGATCCAAAAGCACAGATACGCAGTATTTT.

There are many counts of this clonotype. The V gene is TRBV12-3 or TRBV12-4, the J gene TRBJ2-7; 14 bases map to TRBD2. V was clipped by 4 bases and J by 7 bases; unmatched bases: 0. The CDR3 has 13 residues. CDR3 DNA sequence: TGTGCCAGCAGTTGGACTAGCGGGAGGGAGCAGTACTTC. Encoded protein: CASSWTSGREQYF.

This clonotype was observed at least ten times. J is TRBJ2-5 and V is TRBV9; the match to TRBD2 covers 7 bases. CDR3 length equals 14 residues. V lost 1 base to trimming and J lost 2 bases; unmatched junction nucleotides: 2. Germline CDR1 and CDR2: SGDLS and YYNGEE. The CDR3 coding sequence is TGTGCCAGCAGCGTAAGCGGGGTGCAAGAGACCCAGTACTTC. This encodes CASSVSGVQETQYF.

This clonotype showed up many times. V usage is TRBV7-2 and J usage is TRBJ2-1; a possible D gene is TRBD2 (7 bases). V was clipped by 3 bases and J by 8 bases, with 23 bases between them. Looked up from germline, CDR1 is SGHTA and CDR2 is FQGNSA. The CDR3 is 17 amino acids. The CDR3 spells CASSFRPWGGGLDEQFF. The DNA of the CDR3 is TGTGCCAGCAGCTTCCGCCCCTGGGGGGGGGGCTTGGATGAGCAGTTCTTC.

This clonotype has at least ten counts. The CDR3 DNA reads TGCAGTGCCAGTGGAGGCAATGAGCAGTTCTTC. This codes for CSASGGNEQFF. The gene calls are TRBV20-1 and TRBJ2-1, with D perhaps TRBD2 (5 bases). Germline values: CDR1 DFQATT, CDR2 SNEGSKA (reference sequence). There are 11 residues in the CDR3. The ends were cut back, 6 bases at V and 6 bases at J, with 9 bases in the middle.

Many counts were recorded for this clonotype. Written as DNA, the CDR3 is TGCAGTGCCCTTAAGACCGAGAGCTCCTACAATGAGCAGTTCTTC. Protein product: CSALKTESSYNEQFF. The chain joins TRBV20-1 to TRBJ2-1; no clear D gene. The CDR3 contains 15 residues. The germline V gene has CDR1 DFQATT and CDR2 SNEGSKA (reference sequence). V gave up 6 bases and J gave up 0 bases, with 15 bases separating them.

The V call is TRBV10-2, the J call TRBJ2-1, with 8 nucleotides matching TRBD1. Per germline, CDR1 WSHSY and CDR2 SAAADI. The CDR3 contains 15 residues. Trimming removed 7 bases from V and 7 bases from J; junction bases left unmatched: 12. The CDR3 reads CASTERQGAENEQFF. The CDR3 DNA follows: TGCGCCAGCACCGAGAGGCAGGGGGCGGAAAATGAGCAGTTCTTC.

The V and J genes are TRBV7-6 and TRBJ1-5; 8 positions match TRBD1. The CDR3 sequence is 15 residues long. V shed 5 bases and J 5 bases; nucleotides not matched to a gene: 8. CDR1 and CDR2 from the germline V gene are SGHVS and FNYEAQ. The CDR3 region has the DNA TGTGCCAGCAGCCCAGGACAGGGTGGGCATCAGCCCCAGCATTTT. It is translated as CASSPGQGGHQPQHF.

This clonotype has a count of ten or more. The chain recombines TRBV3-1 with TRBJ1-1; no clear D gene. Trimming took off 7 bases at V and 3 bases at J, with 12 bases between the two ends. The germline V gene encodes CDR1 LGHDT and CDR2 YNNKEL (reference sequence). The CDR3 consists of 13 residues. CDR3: CASTATRDTEAFF. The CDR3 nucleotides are TGTGCCAGCACCGCAACGCGAGACACTGAAGCTTTCTTT.

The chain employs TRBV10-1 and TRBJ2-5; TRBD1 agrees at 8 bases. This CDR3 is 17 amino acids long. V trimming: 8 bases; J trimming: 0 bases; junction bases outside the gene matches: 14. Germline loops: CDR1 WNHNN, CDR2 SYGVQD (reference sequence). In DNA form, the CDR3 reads TGCGCCAGCTCTCGGGGGCAGGGGGCCAGGTACCAAGAGACCCAGTACTTC. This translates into CASSRGQGARYQETQYF.

For the CDR3, the DNA is TGTGCCAGCAGCGTTCAGGCTCTCGGGGGTACCCAGTACTTC. Its translation: CASSVQALGGTQYF. The J gene is TRBJ2-5, the V gene TRBV9, with TRBD2 as a possible D gene (6 bases). Trimming stripped 2 bases from V and 8 bases from J, with 16 bases between. Germline values: CDR1 SGDLS, CDR2 YYNGEE. The CDR3 sequence is 14 residues long.

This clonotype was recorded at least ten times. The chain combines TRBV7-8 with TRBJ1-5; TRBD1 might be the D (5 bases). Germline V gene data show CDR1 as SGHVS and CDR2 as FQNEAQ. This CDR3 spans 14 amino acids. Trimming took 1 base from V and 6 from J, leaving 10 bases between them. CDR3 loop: CASSLGAGAQPQHF. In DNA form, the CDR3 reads TGTGCCAGCAGCTTAGGGGCCGGGGCTCAGCCCCAGCATTTT.

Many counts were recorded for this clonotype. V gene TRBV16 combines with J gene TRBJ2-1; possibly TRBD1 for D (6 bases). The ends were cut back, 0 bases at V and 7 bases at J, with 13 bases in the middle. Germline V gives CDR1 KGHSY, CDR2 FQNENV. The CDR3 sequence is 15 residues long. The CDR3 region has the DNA TGTGCCAGCAGCCAATCAATGGGGGCGCTTAATGAGCAGTTCTTC. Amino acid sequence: CASSQSMGALNEQFF.

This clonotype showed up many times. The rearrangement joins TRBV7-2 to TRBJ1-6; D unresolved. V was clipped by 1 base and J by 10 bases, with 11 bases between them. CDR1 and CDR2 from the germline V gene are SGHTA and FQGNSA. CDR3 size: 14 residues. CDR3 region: CASSLGAERSPLHF. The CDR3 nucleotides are TGTGCCAGCAGCTTAGGGGCGGAGAGATCACCCCTCCACTTT.

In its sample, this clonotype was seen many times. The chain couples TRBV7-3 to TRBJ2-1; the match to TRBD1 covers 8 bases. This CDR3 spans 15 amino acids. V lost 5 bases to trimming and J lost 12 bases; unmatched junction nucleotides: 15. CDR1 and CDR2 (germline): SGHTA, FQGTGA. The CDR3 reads CASSLIGTGLSSQFF. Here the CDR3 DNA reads TGTGCCAGCAGCCTGATAGGGACAGGTCTTTCGTCGCAGTTCTTC.

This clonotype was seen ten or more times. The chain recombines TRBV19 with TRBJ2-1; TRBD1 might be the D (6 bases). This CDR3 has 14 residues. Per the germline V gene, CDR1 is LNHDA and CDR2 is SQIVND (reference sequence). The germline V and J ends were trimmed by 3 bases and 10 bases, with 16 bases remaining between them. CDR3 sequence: CASSIYRGFGEQFF. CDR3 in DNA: TGTGCCAGTAGTATTTATAGGGGGTTCGGCGAGCAGTTCTTC.

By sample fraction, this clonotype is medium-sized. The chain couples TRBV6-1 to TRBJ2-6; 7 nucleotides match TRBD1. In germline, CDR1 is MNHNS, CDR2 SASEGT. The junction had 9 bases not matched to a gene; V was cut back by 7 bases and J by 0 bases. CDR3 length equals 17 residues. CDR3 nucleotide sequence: TGTGCCAGCAATCTCGACAGGGCCCACTCTGGGGCCAACGTCCTGACTTTC. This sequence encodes CASNLDRAHSGANVLTF.

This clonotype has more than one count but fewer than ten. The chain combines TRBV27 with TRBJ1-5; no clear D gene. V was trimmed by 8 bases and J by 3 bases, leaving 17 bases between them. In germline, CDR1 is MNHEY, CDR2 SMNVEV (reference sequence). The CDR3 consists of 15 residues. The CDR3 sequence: CASVSRFGDNQPQHF. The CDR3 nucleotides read TGTGCCAGCGTCAGCAGATTCGGGGACAATCAGCCCCAGCATTTT.

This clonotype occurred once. CDR3: CASSLGLSNYEQYF. The CDR3 DNA reads TGCGCCAGCAGCTTGGGTCTTAGTAACTACGAGCAGTACTTC. The rearrangement links TRBV5-1 to TRBJ2-7; no definite D call. The CDR3 length is 14 residues. V shed 0 bases and J shed 3 bases, with 10 bases lying between them. From germline, CDR1 is SGHRS and CDR2 YFSETQ.

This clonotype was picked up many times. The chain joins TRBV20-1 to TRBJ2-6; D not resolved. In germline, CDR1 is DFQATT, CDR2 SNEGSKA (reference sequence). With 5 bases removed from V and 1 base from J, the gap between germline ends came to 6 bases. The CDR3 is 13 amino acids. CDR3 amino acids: CSARSSGANVLTF. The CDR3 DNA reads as TGCAGTGCTCGGTCTTCTGGGGCCAACGTCCTGACTTTC.

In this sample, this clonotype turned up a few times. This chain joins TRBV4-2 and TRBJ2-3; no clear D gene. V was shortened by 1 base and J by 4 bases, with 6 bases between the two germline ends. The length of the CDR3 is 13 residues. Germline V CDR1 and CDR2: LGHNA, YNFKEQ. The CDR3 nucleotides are TGTGCCAGCAGCCAAGCCCCTTCAGATACGCAGTATTTT. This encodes CASSQAPSDTQYF.

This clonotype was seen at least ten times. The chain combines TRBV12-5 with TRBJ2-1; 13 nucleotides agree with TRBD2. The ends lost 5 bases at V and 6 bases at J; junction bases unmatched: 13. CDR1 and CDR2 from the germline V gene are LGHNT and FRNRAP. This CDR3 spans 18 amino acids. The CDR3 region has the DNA TGTGCTAGTGGTAGGACTAGCGGGAGTGGGACGGCAGTCAATGAGCAGTTCTTC. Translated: CASGRTSGSGTAVNEQFF.

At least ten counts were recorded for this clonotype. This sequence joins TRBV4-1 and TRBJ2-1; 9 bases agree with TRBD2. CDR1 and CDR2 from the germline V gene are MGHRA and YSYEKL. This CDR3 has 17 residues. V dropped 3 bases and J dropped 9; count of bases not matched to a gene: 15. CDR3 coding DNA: TGCGCCAGCAGCCACCGCAACTCCGGGACTAGCTCGAGTGAGCAGTTCTTC. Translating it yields CASSHRNSGTSSSEQFF.

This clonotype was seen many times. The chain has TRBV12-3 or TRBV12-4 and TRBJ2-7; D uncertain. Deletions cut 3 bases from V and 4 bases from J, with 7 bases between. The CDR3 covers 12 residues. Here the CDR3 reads CASSFIGYEQYF. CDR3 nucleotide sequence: TGTGCCAGCAGTTTTATCGGATACGAGCAGTACTTC.